The clone carrying this TCR beta chain is labeled medium-sized. Its antigen is still unknown. The source of the sample is a study of OX40 agonist ivuxolimab in advanced cancers. Study-wide background: The dose of intravenous ivuxolimab that patients received every 2 weeks ranged from 0.01 to 10 mg/kg. Study-wide points: Relative to CD4+, CD8+ T cells held more expanded clones on average. By week 6 at 0.1 to 3.0 mg/kg, blood CD4+ and CD8+ T cells had expanded clonally. Partial responders treated at 0.1-3.0 mg/kg exhibited clonal expansion among the lowest measured.

Germline V lookup: CDR1 SGHRS, CDR2 YFSETQ. V gave up 4 bases and J gave up 7 bases; unmatched junction bases: 6. The CDR3 is made up of 15 amino acids. This table comes from immunoSEQ multiplex PCR, and its TCRdb copy is limited to in-frame clones, with some not included. This sample has approximately 70,000 clones, with roughly 80% found just once. The receptor's source is an adult with an advanced solid tumor such as melanoma, head and neck, liver or kidney cancer. The V gene is TRBV5-1, the J gene TRBJ2-2; 11 positions agree with TRBD2. The sequences come from CD4+ or CD8+ T cells sorted from blood, collected in a trial of the OX40 agonist ivuxolimab. The CDR3 nucleotides are TGCGCCAGCAGCGAAACTAGCGGGGGAGTCGGGGAGCTGTTTTTT. Amino acids: CASSETSGGVGELFF.